This T cell receptor (beta chain) was recorded in a study of blood T cells in healthy people across ages. General study findings and limits: Older age went with lower TCR beta diversity per million T cells, in a roughly linear way.

Then a second PCR, running about 7 to 11 cycles, was carried out with a sample-barcoded 5' primer and a J-beta primer mix. In TCRdb, the 5' RACE reads were re-called with MiXCR into one record per CDR3 protein. The sample shows 1.5 million to 1.8 million distinct CDR3 sequences, 40% to 45% of them seen only once. As concerns this clonotype: The antigen remains undetermined.

The V and J ends lost 4 bases and 2 bases respectively, with 11 bases between them. The CDR3 sequence is 14 residues long. The germline V gene encodes CDR1 SQVTM and CDR2 ANQGSEA. V usage is TRBV29-1 and J usage is TRBJ2-2; the D is unclear. Sample: blood. This receptor was identified in a woman aged 18-29 years in good health. CDR3 residues: CSVAHYINTGELFF. The CDR3, as DNA: TGCAGCGTTGCCCATTACATCAACACCGGGGAGCTGTTTTTT.